These 27 T cell receptor beta chains share one sample of origin, sequenced in a study of blood T cell repertoires in COVID-19 (dated by TCRdb to 2020 to 2022). The receptor library was made with the immunoSEQ multiplex PCR assay. Imported from immuneACCESS, the table was reduced by TCRdb to in-frame sequences with V and J called. These copies leave out some clones; in studies compared against another copy, an unresolved V gene accounts for under half, and the cause of the remainder is not known. This sample holds about 300,000 clones; over 85% were observed only once. The ten largest account for under 3% of the sample. The sample comprised PBMCs or T cells enriched from blood (not recorded which). These receptors were taken from a woman aged 45-60 years who had been exposed to COVID-19.

The chain has TRBV3-1 (or the pseudogene TRBV3-2) and TRBJ1-1; D is perhaps TRBD1 (6 bases). This CDR3 is built from 15 residues. Germline V gives CDR1 LGHDT, CDR2 YNNKEL (reference sequence). V shed 4 bases and J shed 4 bases, with 16 bases lying between them. The DNA for the CDR3 is TGTGCCAGCAGCCCCGAGGACAGAGGATTCACTGAAGCTTTCTTT. This gives the protein CASSPEDRGFTEAFF.

This CDR3 reads CARGTSFASTDTQYF. CDR3 nucleotides: TGTGCCCGCGGGACTAGCTTTGCTAGCACAGATACGCAGTATTTT. This chain joins TRBV30 and TRBJ2-3; 9 bases line up with TRBD2. The CDR3 has 15 residues. The germline gives CDR1 GTSNPN, CDR2 SVGIG (reference sequence). V lost 8 bases and J lost 0; bases outside the gene matches: 9.

The rearrangement uses TRBV19 and TRBJ1-2; tentatively, D is TRBD1 (5 bases). V lost 2 bases and J 1 base, leaving 14 bases between the germline ends. Per the germline V gene, CDR1 is LNHDA and CDR2 is SQIVND (reference sequence). The CDR3 is 16 amino acids. CDR3 nucleotides: TGTGCCAGTAGTATAAGCCCAGGGCAATTTAACTATGGCTACACCTTC. Amino acid sequence: CASSISPGQFNYGYTF.

This clone came up once. This sequence joins TRBV5-1 and TRBJ2-3; D perhaps matches TRBD1 (6 bases). This CDR3 contains 18 residues. Trimming stripped 4 bases from V and 2 bases from J, with 23 bases between. CDR1 SGHRS and CDR2 YFSETQ come from the germline V gene. The CDR3 here is CASSEGHGFTDSTDTQYF. In nucleotides, the CDR3 is TGCGCCAGCAGCGAGGGACACGGGTTCACTGATTCCACAGATACGCAGTATTTT.

The genes are TRBV7-6 and TRBJ1-5; possible D gene TRBD1, 6 bases. V lost 4 bases and J lost 6, with 13 bases in between. Germline V gives CDR1 SGHVS, CDR2 FNYEAQ. CDR3 size: 14 residues. The CDR3 nucleotides are TGTGCCAGCAGCTCCACAGGGTGGGGTCAGCCCCAGCATTTT. Its translation: CASSSTGWGQPQHF.

The chain employs TRBV5-1 and TRBJ2-2; 8 nucleotides align to TRBD1. V lost 3 bases, J lost 5 bases, and 9 bases stayed unmatched. This CDR3 spans 16 amino acids. The V gene's germline CDR1 is SGHRS and CDR2 YFSETQ. The CDR3 protein is CASSSSWGQVTGELFF. CDR3 bases: TGCGCCAGCAGCTCCTCTTGGGGACAGGTTACCGGGGAGCTGTTTTTT.

The chain combines TRBV4-1 with TRBJ1-4, with D hard to call. CDR1 and CDR2 (germline): MGHRA, YSYEKL. This CDR3 spans 17 amino acids. V gave up 0 bases and J gave up 3 bases, with 14 bases separating them. The CDR3 sequence: CASSQDQGPGSNEKLFF. The CDR3, as DNA: TGCGCCAGCAGCCAAGATCAAGGACCGGGATCTAATGAAAAACTGTTTTTT.

The chain uses TRBV11-2 and TRBJ1-2, with unresolved D. V was cut by 5 bases and J by 6 bases, with 7 bases left in between. The length of the CDR3 is 11 residues. Germline CDR1 and CDR2: SGHAT and FQNNGV. The CDR3 nucleotides read TGTGCCAGCAGCCCCAGTCATGGCTACACCTTC. Translating it yields CASSPSHGYTF.

The rearrangement joins TRBV7-2 to TRBJ1-4; TRBD1 matches 7 bases. Trimming at V came to 5 bases and at J to 8 bases, leaving 11 bases not matched to a gene. The CDR3 contains 15 residues. CDR1 and CDR2 (germline): SGHTA, FQGNSA. For the CDR3, the DNA is TGTGCCAGCAGCCCACGACAGGGTAGGGGGGAAAAACTGTTTTTT. Its protein product is CASSPRQGRGEKLFF.

The chain joins TRBV2 to TRBJ1-2, with D tentatively TRBD1 (6 bases). CDR1 is SNHLY and CDR2 is FYNNEI in the germline V gene. CDR3 size: 15 residues. Trimming took off 1 base at V and 8 bases at J, with 17 bases between the two ends. CDR3 sequence: CASSEVGRGAGGYTF. The CDR3 DNA sequence: TGTGCCAGCAGTGAAGTGGGCCGGGGGGCAGGAGGCTACACCTTC.

V usage is TRBV5-3 and J usage is TRBJ2-2, with D perhaps matching TRBD2 (6 bases). TRBV5-3 is an open reading frame whose function is uncertain. The ends were cut back, 7 bases at V and 3 bases at J, with 22 bases in the middle. This CDR3 spans 17 amino acids. For the CDR3, the DNA is TGTGCCAGACGGTGGAGGGGCCCCAACCAACACACCGGGGAGCTGTTTTTT. Its translation is CARRWRGPNQHTGELFF.

The chain is built from TRBV6-5 and TRBJ1-3, with TRBD1 matching over 9 bases. J lost 3 bases, V lost 6 bases, and 6 bases had no gene match. The CDR3 is made up of 15 amino acids. Germline-derived CDR1 and CDR2 are MNHEY and SVGAGI. This CDR3 reads CASRLTGGFGNTIYF. The CDR3 DNA reads TGTGCCAGCAGACTTACAGGGGGCTTTGGAAACACCATATATTTT.

The gene calls are TRBV5-1 and TRBJ1-1, with TRBD1 matching over 11 bases. Per germline, CDR1 SGHRS and CDR2 YFSETQ. The CDR3 spans 16 residues. With V trimmed by 2 bases and J by 5 bases, 8 bases remained unmatched. CDR3 nucleotide sequence: TGCGCCAGCAGCTTAAGGACAGGGGGCGTGGGGACTGAAGCTTTCTTT. It yields the protein CASSLRTGGVGTEAFF.

The chain uses TRBV19 and TRBJ1-1; D ambiguous. CDR3 length equals 13 residues. Germline assignment: CDR1 LNHDA and CDR2 SQIVND (reference sequence). Trimming took off 5 bases at V and 4 bases at J, with 11 bases between the two ends. CDR3 loop: CASSGFVATEAFF. In DNA form, the CDR3 reads TGTGCCAGTAGTGGCTTTGTGGCCACTGAAGCTTTCTTT. The full variable domain, rest sourced from reference TRBV19 and TRBJ1-1, is DGGITQSPKYLFRKEGQNVTLSCEQNLNHDAMYWYRQDPGQGLRLIYYSQIVNDFQKGDIAEGYSVSREKKESFPLTVTSAQKNPTAFYLCASSGFVATEAFFGQGTRLTVV.

The rearrangement joins TRBV25-1 to TRBJ2-7; the match to TRBD2 covers 12 bases. This CDR3 has 18 amino acids. V was pared by 2 bases and J by 4 bases, with 12 bases of the junction left unmatched. Germline CDR1 reads MGHDK; CDR2 reads SYGVNS. DNA of the CDR3: TGTGCCAGCAGTGAAGAAGACCTAGCGGGGGGGCCAAAGTACGAGCAGTACTTC. It codes for CASSEEDLAGGPKYEQYF.

This chain joins TRBV5-4 and TRBJ2-7; 10 positions match TRBD1. This CDR3 is 16 amino acids long. V trimming: 0 bases; J trimming: 2 bases; junction bases outside the gene matches: 5. Looked up from germline, CDR1 is SGHNT and CDR2 is YYREEE (reference sequence). In DNA form, the CDR3 reads TGTGCCAGCAGCTTGGTCGGCGGACAGGGGGCCTACGAGCAGTACTTC. This codes for CASSLVGGQGAYEQYF.

The chain recombines TRBV5-1 with TRBJ2-2, with 10 bases fitting TRBD2. V shed 1 base and J 3 bases; nucleotides not matched to a gene: 6. The CDR3 runs 17 residues. Germline V CDR1 and CDR2: SGHRS, YFSETQ. In DNA form, the CDR3 reads TGCGCCAGCAGCTTGACTAGCGGGGTCTGGTACACCGGGGAGCTGTTTTTT. Protein sequence: CASSLTSGVWYTGELFF. Using reference TRBV5-1 and TRBJ2-2 for the parts outside the CDR3, the full variable domain is KAGVTQTPRYLIKTRGQQVTLSCSPISGHRSVSWYQQTPGQGLQFLFEYFSETQRNKGNFPGRFSGRQFSNSRSEMNVSTLELGDSALYLCASSLTSGVWYTGELFFGEGSRLTVL.

V is TRBV4-1 and J is TRBJ2-1; 9 nucleotides align to TRBD2. Per germline, CDR1 MGHRA and CDR2 YSYEKL. This CDR3 has 17 residues. The V and J ends lost 1 base and 2 bases, in that order; junction bases with no gene match: 6. CDR3 coding DNA: TGCGCCAGCAGCCAAGTAATAGCGGGGGCCGCCTACAATGAGCAGTTCTTC. Protein sequence: CASSQVIAGAAYNEQFF.

This chain uses TRBV5-4 with TRBJ2-7, with 10 nucleotides matching TRBD1. After removal of 1 base from V and 7 bases from J, the junction contained 8 bases not matched to a gene. The CDR3 is 15 amino acids. Germline V gives CDR1 SGHNT, CDR2 YYREEE (reference sequence). The CDR3 protein is CASSLKGTGEKEQYF. The CDR3 nucleotides are TGTGCCAGCAGCTTGAAAGGGACAGGGGAAAAAGAGCAGTACTTC.

This clone was counted a few times. This chain links TRBV6-2 or TRBV6-3 with TRBJ1-3; unclear D gene. Germline V gene data show CDR1 as MNHEY and CDR2 as SVGEGT. Trimming shortened V by 0 bases and J by 1 base, and 4 bases separated the two germline ends. CDR3 length: 14 amino acids. CDR3 loop: CASSYSRSGNTIYF. In DNA, the CDR3 is TGTGCCAGCAGTTACTCCAGGTCTGGAAACACCATATATTTT.

The rearrangement uses TRBV4-2 and TRBJ2-1, with TRBD2 matching 7 bases. This CDR3 has 14 residues. From germline, CDR1 is LGHNA and CDR2 YNFKEQ. V lost 3 bases to trimming and J lost 5 bases; unmatched junction nucleotides: 4. CDR3 sequence reads: CASSQGGGNNEQFF. CDR3 DNA: TGTGCCAGCAGCCAGGGGGGGGGAAACAATGAGCAGTTCTTC.

The chain carries TRBV19 and TRBJ1-5; tentatively, D is TRBD1 (6 bases). The CDR3 contains 17 residues. The germline gives CDR1 LNHDA, CDR2 SQIVND (reference sequence). Trimming pared 7 bases from V and 3 bases from J, leaving 22 bases between. The CDR3 reads CASTPSLGRGFNQPQHF. For the CDR3, the DNA is TGTGCCAGTACCCCATCCTTGGGCAGGGGATTCAATCAGCCCCAGCATTTT. Combining the CDR3 with reference TRBV19 and TRBJ1-5 gives the whole variable domain DGGITQSPKYLFRKEGQNVTLSCEQNLNHDAMYWYRQDPGQGLRLIYYSQIVNDFQKGDIAEGYSVSREKKESFPLTVTSAQKNPTAFYLCASTPSLGRGFNQPQHFGDGTRLSIL.

This sequence joins TRBV5-1 and TRBJ2-7; 10 bases line up with TRBD1. CDR1 and CDR2 (germline): SGHRS, YFSETQ. The CDR3 covers 15 residues. With V trimmed by 3 bases and J by 3 bases, 6 bases remained unmatched. In DNA form, the CDR3 reads TGCGCCAGCAGCTCCGGTGGGACAGGGGTCTACGAGCAGTACTTC. Translation: CASSSGGTGVYEQYF.

V is TRBV6-5 and J is TRBJ1-2; 7 nucleotides line up with TRBD1. Germline values: CDR1 MNHEY, CDR2 SVGAGI. V shed 5 bases and J 4 bases; nucleotides not matched to a gene: 7. This CDR3 is built from 14 residues. Here the CDR3 DNA reads TGTGCCAGCAGTCTCGCGACAGGGCTCTATGGCTACACCTTC. It specifies CASSLATGLYGYTF.

The rearrangement joins TRBV11-2 to TRBJ2-5; TRBD2 matches at 7 bases. Germline CDR1 SGHAT, CDR2 FQNNGV. The CDR3 loop spans 16 amino acids. The trim removed 5 bases at V and 2 bases at J, leaving 11 bases unmatched. In nucleotides, the CDR3 is TGTGCCAGCAGCAAGACTAGCCCCATGTTTCAAGAGACCCAGTACTTC. The encoded protein is CASSKTSPMFQETQYF.

J is TRBJ2-1 and V is TRBV7-9, with 10 bases aligning to TRBD1. This CDR3 contains 16 residues. The junction had 9 bases not matched to a gene; V was cut back by 5 bases and J by 5 bases. Germline V gene lookup returns CDR1 SEHNR and CDR2 FQNEAQ (reference sequence). This CDR3 is CASSLRQGATDNEQFF. The CDR3 DNA reads as TGTGCCAGCAGCCTTAGACAGGGGGCGACGGACAATGAGCAGTTCTTC.

The V and J genes are TRBV2 and TRBJ1-5; D may be TRBD1 (6 bases). CDR1 is SNHLY and CDR2 is FYNNEI in the germline V gene. The CDR3 is 18 residues long. The V and J ends lost 5 bases and 2 bases respectively, with 22 bases between them. CDR3 sequence (DNA): TGTGCCAGCAGTCCCCCGAATGGGGGGGCTCGGGGCAATCAGCCCCAGCATTTT. Its protein product is CASSPPNGGARGNQPQHF. Complete variable domain (other parts from reference TRBV2 and TRBJ1-5): EPEVTQTPSHQVTQMGQEVILRCVPISNHLYFYWYRQILGQKVEFLVSFYNNEISEKSEIFDDQFSVERPDGSNFTLKIRSTKLEDSAMYFCASSPPNGGARGNQPQHFGDGTRLSIL.